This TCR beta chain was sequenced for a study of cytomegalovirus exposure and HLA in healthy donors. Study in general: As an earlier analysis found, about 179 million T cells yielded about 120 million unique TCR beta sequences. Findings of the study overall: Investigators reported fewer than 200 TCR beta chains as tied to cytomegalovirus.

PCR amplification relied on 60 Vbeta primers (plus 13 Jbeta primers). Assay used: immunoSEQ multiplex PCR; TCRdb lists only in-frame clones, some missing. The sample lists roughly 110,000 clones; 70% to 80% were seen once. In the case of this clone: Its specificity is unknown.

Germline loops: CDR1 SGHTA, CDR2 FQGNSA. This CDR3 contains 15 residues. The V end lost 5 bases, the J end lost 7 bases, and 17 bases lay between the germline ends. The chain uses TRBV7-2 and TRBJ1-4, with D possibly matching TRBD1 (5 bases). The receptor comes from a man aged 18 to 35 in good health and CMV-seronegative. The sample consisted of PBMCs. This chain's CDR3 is CASSPSGGRGEKLFF. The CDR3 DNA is TGTGCCAGCAGCCCCTCCGGGGGACGAGGTGAAAAACTGTTTTTT.